These T cell receptor beta chains were read from a single sample in a study of CD8 T cells in ankylosing spondylitis. TCRdb analysed the 5' RACE reads with MiXCR anew, one entry per CDR3 protein. The sample lists around 35,000 distinct CDR3 sequences; roughly 11% were seen once. Material for sequencing was synovial fluid, either unsorted or a sorted T cell fraction (not recorded which). The receptors shown here come from a male donor with ankylosing spondylitis. The CDR3 runs from the conserved cysteine through the conserved F or W. D genes are given only for firm matches. The size entry is marked missing in some rows and otherwise reads once, few, many or a size class.

V	size	J	D	DNA	CDR3
TRBV28	few	TRBJ1-1	NA	TGTGCCAGCAGTTTATTGCGCAGGGAATTAACTGAAGCTTTCTTT	CASSLLRRELTEAFF
TRBV18	few	TRBJ2-6	NA	TGTGCCAGCTCAAAAGGAACTGGGGCCAACGTCCTGACTTTC	CASSKGTGANVLTF
TRBV3-1	NA	TRBJ1-2	NA	TGTGCCAGCAGCCAAGGAGGGGTATTCTATGGCTACACCTTC	CASSQGGVFYGYTF
TRBV7-9	few	TRBJ2-7	NA	TGTGCCAGCAGCCCTCCCGCTCTAGCGACCTTGGGCGAGCAGTACTTC	CASSPPALATLGEQYF
TRBV5-6	many	TRBJ2-7	NA	TGTGCCAGCAGCTACGGACCGAAGACCTACGAGCAGTACTTC	CASSYGPKTYEQYF
TRBV28	few	TRBJ2-3	TRBD2	TGTGCCAGCAGTTTAGGAACGGGAGGGCTGAGCACAGATACGCAGTATTTT	CASSLGTGGLSTDTQYF
TRBV28	many	TRBJ1-2	NA	TGTGCCAGCAGTTTACACAGGGCGAACTATGGCTACACCTTC	CASSLHRANYGYTF
TRBV15	many	TRBJ1-5	TRBD1	TGTGCCACCAGCAGAGTTTTAGCGGGACAGGTCAATCAGCCCCAGCATTTT	CATSRVLAGQVNQPQHF
TRBV7-9	NA	TRBJ2-3	TRBD2	TGTGCCAGCAGCTTTGTAGCGGGAGCAGATACGCAGTATTTT	CASSFVAGADTQYF
TRBV5-1	NA	TRBJ2-1	NA	TGCGCCAGCAGCCCGAGATTGACTCTTAACAATGAGCAGTTCTTC	CASSPRLTLNNEQFF
TRBV27	NA	TRBJ2-1	TRBD2	TGTGCCAGCAGTTTAGCGGGAGCGATTTACAATGAGCAGTTCTTC	CASSLAGAIYNEQFF
TRBV12-3/TRBV12-4	many	TRBJ2-7	NA	TGTGCCAGCAGTTTAGCGGGCTCCTACGAGCAGTACTTC	CASSLAGSYEQYF
TRBV7-9	many	TRBJ1-2	NA	TGTGCCAGCAGCTACGGACAATATGGCTACACCTTC	CASSYGQYGYTF
TRBV11-2	many	TRBJ2-3	TRBD1	TGTGCCAGCAGCTTCTTAGGGGGCGTTAGCACAGATACGCAGTATTTT	CASSFLGGVSTDTQYF
TRBV9	few	TRBJ2-7	TRBD2	TGTGCCAGCAGCTTCGGGGAGGGGAGATACGAGCAGTACTTC	CASSFGEGRYEQYF
TRBV30	NA	TRBJ2-1	NA	TGTGCCTTGGGCCAAAACAATGAGCAGTTCTTC	CALGQNNEQFF
TRBV7-6	few	TRBJ2-7	NA	TGTGCCGTGGCGCAGGGAATCGGCTACGAGCAGTACTTC	CAVAQGIGYEQYF
TRBV7-6	many	TRBJ2-2	NA	TGTGCCAGCAGGCAGGGAACCGGGGAGCTGTTTTTT	CASRQGTGELFF